What follows are 12 T cell receptor beta chains derived from one specimen sequenced in a study of shared clonotypes between healthy human individuals. Some clones are missing from TCRdb's copy, which holds only in-frame ones; the method was immunoSEQ multiplex PCR. The profile covers about 2 million clones, with about 95% appearing a single time and approximately 1.2% taken by the ten largest. Naive CD8 cells were CD45RO-negative, positively selected for CCR7, excluding terminally differentiated effector memory CD45RA+ cells. The sequenced material came from naive CD8+ T cells sorted from blood. All receptors come from a man between 18 and 29 years old in good health.

V is TRBV5-1 and J is TRBJ1-5, with TRBD1 as a possible D gene (5 bases). The germline gives CDR1 SGHRS, CDR2 YFSETQ. CDR3 length equals 16 residues. V was clipped by 3 bases and J by 0 bases, with 13 bases between them. CDR3 DNA: TGCGCCAGCAGCTCTCAGACAGTTTATAGCAATCAGCCCCAGCATTTT. This gives the protein CASSSQTVYSNQPQHF.

Of note for this clone: This sample includes further DNA sequences coding for the same CDR3. The chain is built from TRBV27 and TRBJ2-7; no clear D. CDR1 is MNHEY, CDR2 SMNVEV, per germline (reference sequence). V was pared by 3 bases and J by 2 bases, with 8 bases between. This CDR3 is 13 amino acids long. The CDR3 reads CASSLTSTYEQYF. CDR3 coding DNA: TGTGCCAGCAGTTTGACTTCAACCTACGAGCAGTACTTC.

This chain connects TRBV13 to TRBJ2-2; 8 positions agree with TRBD2. CDR1 is PRHDT and CDR2 is FYEKMQ in the germline V gene (reference sequence). The CDR3 length is 15 residues. V trimming: 7 bases; J trimming: 3 bases; junction bases outside the gene matches: 7. The CDR3 reads CASTSGGADTGELFF. CDR3 sequence (DNA): TGTGCCAGCACCTCGGGGGGGGCGGACACCGGGGAGCTGTTTTTT.

The chain links TRBV11-2 to TRBJ2-3, with D maybe TRBD2 (5 bases). This CDR3 contains 12 residues. Looked up from germline, CDR1 is SGHAT and CDR2 is FQNNGV. The V end was cut by 1 base, the J end by 6 bases, with 5 bases between. CDR3 sequence (DNA): TGTGCCAGCAGCTTAGGGGAGGATACGCAGTATTTT. Protein: CASSLGEDTQYF.

Regarding this clone: At the DNA level, this CDR3 is encoded by other sequences in the same sample as well. The CDR3 DNA reads TGTGCCAGCAGTTACTCTGTCATGAACACTGAAGCTTTCTTT. This codes for CASSYSVMNTEAFF. This chain links TRBV6-5 with TRBJ1-1; D remains unclear. CDR1 and CDR2 (germline): MNHEY, SVGAGI. V shed 0 bases and J shed 0 bases, with 5 bases lying between them. This CDR3 contains 14 residues.

The CDR3 bases are TGTGCCAGCCATGCTTCAATTAACACCGGGGAGCTGTTTTTT. Its translation is CASHASINTGELFF. The chain uses TRBV13 and TRBJ2-2; D is unresolved. CDR3 size: 14 residues. The V gene lost 8 bases and the J gene lost 2 bases, with 12 bases spanning the gap. Germline V gene sequence: CDR1 PRHDT, CDR2 FYEKMQ (reference sequence).

The rearrangement links TRBV13 to TRBJ2-5; 15 nucleotides align to TRBD2. The V segment lost 3 bases and the J segment 5 bases; nucleotides outside the gene matches: 1. Germline CDR1 is PRHDT and CDR2 is FYEKMQ (reference sequence). The CDR3 length is 15 residues. The CDR3 is CASSFGTSGRETQYF. The CDR3 region has the DNA TGTGCCAGCAGCTTCGGGACTAGCGGGAGGGAGACCCAGTACTTC.

This clone is a singleton in its sample. This sample also contains other DNA sequences that code for the same CDR3. The chain has TRBV6-1 and TRBJ2-7, with 12 bases matching TRBD2. V trimming: 1 base; J trimming: 3 bases; junction bases outside the gene matches: 1. CDR1 and CDR2 (germline): MNHNS, SASEGT. The CDR3 loop spans 15 amino acids. The CDR3 coding sequence is TGTGCCAGCAGTGAAGGACTAGCGGGGGACTACGAGCAGTACTTC. Translation: CASSEGLAGDYEQYF.

CDR3 bases: TGTGCCAGCAGCGGATACAGGGAGGAAGATGCCGAGCAGTACTTC. It specifies CASSGYREEDAEQYF. The rearrangement joins TRBV5-6 to TRBJ2-7; D tentatively reads TRBD1 or TRBD2 (6 bases each). The V end lost 4 bases, the J end lost 6 bases, and 20 bases lay between the germline ends. Per the germline V gene, CDR1 is SGHDT and CDR2 is YYEEEE. The CDR3 loop spans 15 amino acids.

With regard to this clone: Other DNA sequences in this specimen translate into the identical CDR3. The chain recombines TRBV4-3 with TRBJ2-7; D may correspond to TRBD1 or TRBD2 (5 bases each). Germline CDR1 is LGHNA and CDR2 is YSLEER. The V and J ends lost 4 bases and 4 bases respectively, with 14 bases between them. This CDR3 region has 14 residues. As DNA, the CDR3 is TGCGCCAGCAGCCCGGGGCAGGGAACGTACGAGCAGTACTTC. Its protein is CASSPGQGTYEQYF.

In the case of this clone: Other DNA sequences in this specimen translate into the identical CDR3. The rearrangement joins TRBV6-5 to TRBJ2-7, with D perhaps being TRBD1 or TRBD2 (6 bases each). V was pared by 2 bases and J by 0 bases, with 14 bases between. The CDR3 length is 16 residues. Per germline, CDR1 MNHEY and CDR2 SVGAGI. In nucleotides, the CDR3 is TGTGCCAGCAGTTACAGCTCAGGGGAGGCCTCCTACGAGCAGTACTTC. It codes for CASSYSSGEASYEQYF.

The chain recombines TRBV2 with TRBJ2-7; TRBD2 might be the D (5 bases). This CDR3 is built from 16 residues. From germline, CDR1 is SNHLY and CDR2 FYNNEI. V was cut by 8 bases and J by 3 bases, with 23 bases left in between. The CDR3 DNA reads TGTGCCAGCTCTAAGGTTCCAGAGGGTAGCAGCTACGAGCAGTACTTC. It codes for CASSKVPEGSSYEQYF.